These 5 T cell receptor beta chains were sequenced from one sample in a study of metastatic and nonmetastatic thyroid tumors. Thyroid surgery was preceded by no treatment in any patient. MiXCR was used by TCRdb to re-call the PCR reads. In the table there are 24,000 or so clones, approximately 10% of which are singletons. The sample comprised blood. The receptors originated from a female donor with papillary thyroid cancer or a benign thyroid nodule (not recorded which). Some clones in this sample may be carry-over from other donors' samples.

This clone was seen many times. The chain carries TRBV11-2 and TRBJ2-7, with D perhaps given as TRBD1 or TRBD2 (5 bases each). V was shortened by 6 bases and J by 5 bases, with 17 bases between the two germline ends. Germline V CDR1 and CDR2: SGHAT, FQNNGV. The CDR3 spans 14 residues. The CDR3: CASSTEGRGDEQYF. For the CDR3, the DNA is TGTGCCAGCAGTACAGAGGGGAGAGGGGACGAGCAGTACTTC.

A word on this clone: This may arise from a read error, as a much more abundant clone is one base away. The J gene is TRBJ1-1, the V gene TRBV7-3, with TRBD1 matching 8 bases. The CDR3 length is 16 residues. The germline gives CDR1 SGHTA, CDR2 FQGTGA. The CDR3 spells CASSLSAGGVNTEALF. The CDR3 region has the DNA TGTGCCAGCAGCTTATCGGCAGGGGGCGTGAACACTGAAGCTCTCTTT.

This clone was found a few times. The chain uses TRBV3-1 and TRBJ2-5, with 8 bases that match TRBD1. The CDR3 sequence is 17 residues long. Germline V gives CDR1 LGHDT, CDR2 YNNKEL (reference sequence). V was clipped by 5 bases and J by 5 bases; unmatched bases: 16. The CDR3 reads CASSKGSRTGNMETQYF. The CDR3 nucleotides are TGTGCCAGCAGCAAGGGGAGTAGGACAGGGAATATGGAGACCCAGTACTTC.

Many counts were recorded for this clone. DNA of the CDR3: TGTGCCAGCAGTGCGGGACAGCTCAATCAGCCCCAGCATTTT. This encodes CASSAGQLNQPQHF. This chain connects TRBV2 to TRBJ1-5; 7 nucleotides line up with TRBD1. Trimming cost V 4 bases and J 3 bases; bases outside gene matches: 3. The CDR3 totals 14 residues. Germline CDR1 and CDR2: SNHLY and FYNNEI.

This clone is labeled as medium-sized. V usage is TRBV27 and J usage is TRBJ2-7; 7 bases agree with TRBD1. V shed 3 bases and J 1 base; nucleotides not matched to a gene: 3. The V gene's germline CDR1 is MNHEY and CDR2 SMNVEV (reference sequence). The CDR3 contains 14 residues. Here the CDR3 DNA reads TGTGCCAGCAGTTTCACAGGGGTTTCCTACGAGCAGTACTTC. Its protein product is CASSFTGVSYEQYF.